A selection of T cell receptor beta chains follows, all from one sample in a study of T cell responses to AZD1222 COVID-19 vaccine. Profiled with immunoSEQ multiplex PCR; TCRdb holds only in-frame clones, not every one. Of about 120,000 clones listed, around 87% are singletons. Sequencing used peripheral blood, obtained on day 0 of AZD1222 vaccination. The receptors originated from an adult in good health. CDR3s include the opening cysteine and the closing phenylalanine or tryptophan. D genes are given only for firm matches. Clone size is shown for a subset of rows, as once, few, many or a class of expanded clone.

d_call: TRBD1; v_call: TRBV19; j_call: TRBJ1-3; clone_size: NA; cdr3_aa: CASSTYPGQGANGNTIYF; cdr3_nt: TGTGCCAGTAGTACCTATCCGGGACAGGGGGCGAATGGAAACACCATATATTTT
d_call: NA; v_call: TRBV7-2; j_call: TRBJ2-5; clone_size: NA; cdr3_aa: CASSFDRPDIIQETQYF; cdr3_nt: TGTGCCAGCAGCTTTGACCGACCAGATATCATCCAAGAGACCCAGTACTTC
d_call: NA; v_call: TRBV7-3; j_call: TRBJ1-1; clone_size: NA; cdr3_aa: CASSLTQRTEAFF; cdr3_nt: TGTGCCAGCAGCTTAACACAGCGGACTGAAGCTTTCTTT
d_call: NA; v_call: TRBV28; j_call: TRBJ1-2; clone_size: NA; cdr3_aa: CASKERVRYGYTF; cdr3_nt: TGTGCCAGCAAGGAAAGAGTACGCTATGGCTACACCTTC
d_call: NA; v_call: TRBV4-1; j_call: TRBJ1-1; clone_size: NA; cdr3_aa: CASSQGTFRTEAFF; cdr3_nt: TGCGCCAGCAGCCAGGGGACATTTAGGACTGAAGCTTTCTTT
d_call: TRBD2; v_call: TRBV7-9; j_call: TRBJ2-2; clone_size: NA; cdr3_aa: CASIPDVEEEGGLTGELFF; cdr3_nt: TGTGCCAGCATCCCCGACGTGGAGGAGGAGGGAGGGCTTACCGGGGAGCTGTTTTTT
d_call: NA; v_call: TRBV15; j_call: TRBJ2-3; clone_size: once; cdr3_aa: CATSRGGTDTDTQYF; cdr3_nt: TGTGCCACCAGCAGAGGTGGGACGGACACAGATACGCAGTATTTT
d_call: NA; v_call: TRBV29-1; j_call: TRBJ1-2; clone_size: NA; cdr3_aa: CSAYAPGTGNYGYTF; cdr3_nt: TGCAGCGCCTATGCCCCCGGGACGGGTAACTATGGCTACACCTTC
d_call: NA; v_call: TRBV7-3; j_call: TRBJ2-3; clone_size: NA; cdr3_aa: CASSFGLSDTQYF; cdr3_nt: TGTGCCAGCAGCTTCGGGTTATCAGATACGCAGTATTTT
d_call: TRBD1; v_call: TRBV5-1; j_call: TRBJ2-7; clone_size: once; cdr3_aa: CASSFPDRAEQYF; cdr3_nt: TGCGCCAGCAGCTTTCCCGACAGGGCCGAGCAGTACTTC
d_call: NA; v_call: TRBV29-1; j_call: TRBJ1-2; clone_size: NA; cdr3_aa: CSVGAGGYTF; cdr3_nt: TGCAGCGTTGGGGCTGGTGGCTACACCTTC
d_call: TRBD1; v_call: TRBV28; j_call: TRBJ2-6; clone_size: NA; cdr3_aa: CASSPGERDRGSGANVLTF; cdr3_nt: TGTGCCAGCAGCCCAGGCGAAAGGGACAGGGGTTCTGGGGCCAACGTCCTGACTTTC
d_call: NA; v_call: TRBV2; j_call: TRBJ1-2; clone_size: NA; cdr3_aa: CASSEMEGRGARNGYTF; cdr3_nt: TGTGCCAGCAGTGAAATGGAGGGGAGGGGCGCTAGGAATGGCTACACCTTC
d_call: NA; v_call: TRBV28; j_call: TRBJ1-1; clone_size: once; cdr3_aa: CASSANYWGAFF; cdr3_nt: TGTGCCAGCAGTGCTAACTACTGGGGAGCTTTCTTT
d_call: TRBD2; v_call: TRBV7-3; j_call: TRBJ2-5; clone_size: few; cdr3_aa: CASSLGGLAGVETQYF; cdr3_nt: TGTGCCAGCAGCTTAGGTGGACTAGCGGGAGTGGAGACCCAGTACTTC
d_call: TRBD1; v_call: TRBV18; j_call: TRBJ2-3; clone_size: once; cdr3_aa: CASSYRGSTDTQYF; cdr3_nt: TGTGCCAGCTCATACAGGGGGAGCACAGATACGCAGTATTTT
d_call: NA; v_call: TRBV11-1; j_call: TRBJ1-1; clone_size: once; cdr3_aa: CASSSRGVEAFF; cdr3_nt: TGTGCCAGCAGCTCCCGGGGAGTTGAAGCTTTCTTT
d_call: NA; v_call: TRBV5-1; j_call: TRBJ2-3; clone_size: NA; cdr3_aa: CASSSGLGHHTDTQYF; cdr3_nt: TGCGCCAGCAGCTCCGGGCTAGGACACCACACAGATACGCAGTATTTT
d_call: NA; v_call: TRBV7-2; j_call: TRBJ2-7; clone_size: NA; cdr3_aa: CASSFSASYEQYF; cdr3_nt: TGTGCCAGCAGCTTTAGCGCCTCCTACGAGCAGTACTTC
d_call: TRBD2; v_call: TRBV24-1; j_call: TRBJ2-1; clone_size: NA; cdr3_aa: CATSRGSGRARNEQFF; cdr3_nt: TGTGCCACCAGTCGGGGTAGCGGGAGGGCCAGGAATGAGCAGTTCTTC
d_call: NA; v_call: TRBV5-1; j_call: TRBJ1-1; clone_size: NA; cdr3_aa: CASSSTSQGGTEAFF; cdr3_nt: TGCGCCAGCAGCTCGACTTCGCAGGGTGGCACTGAAGCTTTCTTT
d_call: TRBD2; v_call: TRBV5-1; j_call: TRBJ2-1; clone_size: NA; cdr3_aa: CASSAGTSFFHEQFF; cdr3_nt: TGCGCCAGCAGTGCCGGGACTAGCTTTTTTCATGAGCAGTTCTTC
d_call: NA; v_call: TRBV20-1; j_call: TRBJ2-1; clone_size: NA; cdr3_aa: CSARWANEQFF; cdr3_nt: TGCAGTGCTAGGTGGGCCAATGAGCAGTTCTTC
d_call: NA; v_call: TRBV20-1; j_call: TRBJ2-7; clone_size: NA; cdr3_aa: CSASIVNEQYF; cdr3_nt: TGCAGTGCTAGCATAGTAAACGAGCAGTACTTC
d_call: NA; v_call: TRBV19; j_call: TRBJ1-1; clone_size: few; cdr3_aa: CASSRLTGLGTEAFF; cdr3_nt: TGTGCCAGTAGTAGATTGACGGGGTTAGGCACTGAAGCTTTCTTT
d_call: TRBD2; v_call: TRBV7-2; j_call: TRBJ2-2; clone_size: few; cdr3_aa: CASSLALAGANGELFF; cdr3_nt: TGTGCCAGCAGCTTAGCACTAGCGGGAGCGAACGGGGAGCTGTTTTTT
d_call: NA; v_call: TRBV5-4; j_call: TRBJ1-4; clone_size: NA; cdr3_aa: CASSLGSGTNEKLFF; cdr3_nt: TGTGCCAGCAGCTTGGGGTCCGGAACTAATGAAAAACTGTTTTTT
d_call: TRBD1; v_call: TRBV5-1; j_call: TRBJ1-4; clone_size: NA; cdr3_aa: CASSRGQGKDEKLFF; cdr3_nt: TGCGCCAGCAGCCGAGGACAGGGAAAGGATGAAAAACTGTTTTTT
d_call: NA; v_call: TRBV6-2/TRBV6-3; j_call: TRBJ1-2; clone_size: NA; cdr3_aa: CASSYEMPRDGYTF; cdr3_nt: TGTGCCAGCAGTTACGAGATGCCCCGTGACGGCTACACCTTC
d_call: TRBD2; v_call: TRBV29-1; j_call: TRBJ2-5; clone_size: NA; cdr3_aa: CSVEGGGETQYF; cdr3_nt: TGCAGCGTTGAAGGGGGAGGGGAGACCCAGTACTTC
d_call: NA; v_call: TRBV4-2; j_call: TRBJ1-5; clone_size: NA; cdr3_aa: CASSQNRASNQPQHF; cdr3_nt: TGTGCCAGCAGCCAGAACAGGGCTTCCAATCAGCCCCAGCATTTT
d_call: NA; v_call: TRBV11-3; j_call: TRBJ2-1; clone_size: once; cdr3_aa: CASSLGGESYNEQFF; cdr3_nt: TGTGCCAGCAGCTTAGGAGGGGAGTCCTACAATGAGCAGTTCTTC